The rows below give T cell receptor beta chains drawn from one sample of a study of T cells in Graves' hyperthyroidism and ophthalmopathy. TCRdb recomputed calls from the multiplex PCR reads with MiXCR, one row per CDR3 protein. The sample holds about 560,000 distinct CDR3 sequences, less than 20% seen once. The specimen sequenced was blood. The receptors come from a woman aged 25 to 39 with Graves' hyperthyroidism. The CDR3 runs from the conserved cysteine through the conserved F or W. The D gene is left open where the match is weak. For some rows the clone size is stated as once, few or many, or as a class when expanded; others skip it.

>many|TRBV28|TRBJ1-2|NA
TGTGCCAGCAGTTTCAGGGGCTATGGCTACACCTTC
CASSFRGYGYTF
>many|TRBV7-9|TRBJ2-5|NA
TGTGCCAGCAGCTTAAGAGGGATTGAGACCCAGTACTTC
CASSLRGIETQYF
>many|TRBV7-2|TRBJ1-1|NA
TGTGCCAGCAGCTTAGGTCAGGCGACCACTGAAGCTTTCTTT
CASSLGQATTEAFF
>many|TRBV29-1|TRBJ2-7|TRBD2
TGCAGCGTTGAAGATGGGAGGGACCACGAGCAGTACTTC
CSVEDGRDHEQYF
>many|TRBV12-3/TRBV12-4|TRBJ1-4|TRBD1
TGTGCCAGCAACAGGGGACAGAATGAAAAACTGTTTTTT
CASNRGQNEKLFF
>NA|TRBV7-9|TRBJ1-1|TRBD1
TGTGCCAGCAGCTCTCGGACAGGGTGGCGAGGAACTGAAGCTTTCTTT
CASSSRTGWRGTEAFF
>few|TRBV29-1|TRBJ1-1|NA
TGCAGCGCCGCACAGCCAACGCTACCCAACACTGAAGCTTTCTTT
CSAAQPTLPNTEAFF
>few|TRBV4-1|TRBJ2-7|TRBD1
TGCGCCAGCAGCCAGGGGAGGAACGACAGGGGCTTAACCTACGAGCAGTACTTC
CASSQGRNDRGLTYEQYF
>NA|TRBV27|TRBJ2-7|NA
TGTGCCAGCAGTTTATCCACTGGGCGTGAGCAGTACTTC
CASSLSTGREQYF
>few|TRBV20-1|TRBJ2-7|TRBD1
TGCAGTGCTAGAGACTCCCCCACAGGGGGAACCTACGAGCAGTACTTC
CSARDSPTGGTYEQYF
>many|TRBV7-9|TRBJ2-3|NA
TGTGCCAGCAGCTTACAGAGACAAAGCACAGATACGCAGTATTTT
CASSLQRQSTDTQYF
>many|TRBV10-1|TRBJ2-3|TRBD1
TGCGCCAGCAGTGAGGAGGGGACAGGCCCAGCTAGCACAGATACGCAGTATTTT
CASSEEGTGPASTDTQYF
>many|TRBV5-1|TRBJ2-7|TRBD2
TGCGCCAGCACCCTTAGCGGGATGTCCGGGGAGCAGTACTTC
CASTLSGMSGEQYF
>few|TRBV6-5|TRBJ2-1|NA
TGTGCCAGCAGTTATCAGGGGAAGGGGTGGAATGAGCAGTTCTTC
CASSYQGKGWNEQFF
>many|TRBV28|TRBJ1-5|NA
TGTGCCAGCAACAACTATCCGGGGGTAGAGCAGCCCCAGCATTTT
CASNNYPGVEQPQHF
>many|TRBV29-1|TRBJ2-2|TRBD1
TGCAGCGTTGAAAGAGGGGGCGGCACCGGGGAGCTGTTTTTT
CSVERGGGTGELFF
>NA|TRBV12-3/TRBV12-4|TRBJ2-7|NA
TGTGTCAGCAGTCCCCTTAGGGGGCGGGGACACCCCTACGAGCAGTACTTC
CVSSPLRGRGHPYEQYF
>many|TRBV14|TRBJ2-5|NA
TGTGCCAGCAGCCAAGAGCAGGGGTTGGAAGAAGAGACCCAGTACTTC
CASSQEQGLEEETQYF
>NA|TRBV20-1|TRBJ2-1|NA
TGCAGTGCCTTGGCCGGGGACCGGGGCAATGAGCAGTTCTTC
CSALAGDRGNEQFF
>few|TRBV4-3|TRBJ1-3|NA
TGCGCCAGCAGCCAAACAGAGACCTCTGGAAACACCATATATTTT
CASSQTETSGNTIYF
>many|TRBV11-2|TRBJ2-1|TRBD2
TGTGCCAGCAGCTTAGCACTAGCGGGAGGGAATGAGCAGTTCTTC
CASSLALAGGNEQFF
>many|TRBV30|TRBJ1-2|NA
TGTGCCTGGAGTGACAAACCAAGGGGCTACACCTTC
CAWSDKPRGYTF
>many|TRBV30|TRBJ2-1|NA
TGTGCCTGGAGTCCTATGAGCTCCTACAATGAGCAGTTCTTC
CAWSPMSSYNEQFF
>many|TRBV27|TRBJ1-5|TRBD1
TGTGCCAGCAGTACCAGACAGGGGTGGGGCAATCAGCCCCAGCATTTT
CASSTRQGWGNQPQHF
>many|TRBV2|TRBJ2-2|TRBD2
TGTGCCAGCAGTTTTAGCGGGAGGAAAGACACCGGGGAGCTGTTTTTT
CASSFSGRKDTGELFF
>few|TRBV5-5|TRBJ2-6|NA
TGTGCCAGCAGCCTATGGAACTCTGGGGCCAACGTCCTGACTTTC
CASSLWNSGANVLTF
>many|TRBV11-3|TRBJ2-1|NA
TGTGCCAGCAGCTTAGGGTTCGCCAGCTCCTACAATGAGCAGTTCTTC
CASSLGFASSYNEQFF
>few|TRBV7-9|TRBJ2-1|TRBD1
TGTGCCATCCCACATGAGACAGGGGCCTACAATGAGCAGTTCTTC
CAIPHETGAYNEQFF
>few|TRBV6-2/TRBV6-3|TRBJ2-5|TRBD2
TGTGCCAGCAGCTATCTAGCGGGAATTGCGGAGACCCAGTACTTC
CASSYLAGIAETQYF
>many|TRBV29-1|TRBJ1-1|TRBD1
TGCAGCGTCAAAAGATCAGACAGGGTCTACACTGAAGCTTTCTTT
CSVKRSDRVYTEAFF
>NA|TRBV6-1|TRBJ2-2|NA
TGTGCCAGCAGTGAAAACGGACAGAACACCGGGGAGCTGTTTTTT
CASSENGQNTGELFF
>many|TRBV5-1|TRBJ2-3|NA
TGCGCCAGCAGCTCCGACGGGTTCACAGATACGCAGTATTTT
CASSSDGFTDTQYF
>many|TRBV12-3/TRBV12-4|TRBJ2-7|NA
TGTGCCAGCAGCCGAGAGACGGGTGCGGCGCAGTACTTC
CASSRETGAAQYF
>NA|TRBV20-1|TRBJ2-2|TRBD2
TGCAGTGCTAGAGCGCTGAGCGGGGGATCGAACACCGGGGAGCTGTTTTTT
CSARALSGGSNTGELFF